This T cell receptor beta chain was profiled in a study of cytomegalovirus exposure and HLA in healthy donors. Study-wide findings and caveats: The investigators catalogued 150 to 200 TCR beta chains as cytomegalovirus-associated. An observed cluster of highly shared sequence variants was recorded as a likely sequencing artifact.

A note on this clone: Its antigen is undetermined. It is unclear where the CDR3 begins or ends on the DNA, so no DNA is shown, and the CDR3 is as TCRdb lists it.

Primers included in the PCR were 60 Vbeta and 13 Jbeta primers. Some clones are missing from TCRdb's copy, which holds only in-frame ones; the method was immunoSEQ multiplex PCR. Among roughly 120,000 clones listed, 70% to 85% were seen once. This receptor was obtained from a human donor in good health. The sample was PBMCs.

The CDR3 sequence: CASSVGQGSPFAF. V gene TRBV28 combines with J gene TRBJ1-2; the table names TRBD1, a call not compared with the DNA. Germline V gives CDR1 MDHEN, CDR2 SYDVKM. The CDR3 is made up of 13 amino acids, end residues included.